This record looks at one TCR beta chain sequence and its context. Antigen unknown. Trimming at V came to 7 bases and at J to 7 bases, leaving 4 bases not matched to a gene. The V gene's germline CDR1 is SNHLY and CDR2 FYNNEI. The CDR3 runs to 14 residues. This sample stems from a study of cytomegalovirus exposure and HLA in healthy donors. The study, taken as a whole, reports: A later analysis reported that several of the most significant clusters appeared to be linked to common viral pathogens, among them Epstein-Barr virus. TCR beta sequences numbering around 15,000 were associated with HLA alleles at 0.05 false discovery rate in a later analysis. Equally common other TCR beta chains were less clonally expanded than HLA-associated ones, a later analysis found.

With 60 Vbeta and 13 Jbeta primers, the PCR was carried out. Libraries were prepared by immunoSEQ multiplex PCR; TCRdb keeps only in-frame clonotypes and omits some of them. The sample includes about 77,000 clones. The sequence came from a man in his forties or fifties in good health and CMV-seropositive. Specimen: PBMCs. The genes are TRBV2 and TRBJ1-6; 10 bases fit TRBD1. As DNA, the CDR3 is TGTGCCAGCACGGGGACAGGGGTCAATTCACCCCTCCACTTT. It is translated as CASTGTGVNSPLHF.